Listed here are 19 T cell receptor beta chains from one sample, sequenced in a study of blood T cells in healthy people across ages. A J-beta primer mix and a sample-barcoded 5' primer were used in a second PCR of about 7 to 12 cycles. TCRdb re-called the 5' RACE reads through MiXCR, storing one row per CDR3 protein. The top ten clones hold 7.5% to 9% of a sample with 500,000 to 550,000 distinct CDR3 sequences, 24% of them seen once. The same sample was also studied in work on T cells of mothers and their children.

The specimen sequenced was blood. The receptors derive from a boy younger than 18 in good health.

The chain employs TRBV20-1 and TRBJ2-3; 9 bases are a match to TRBD2. V dropped 5 bases and J dropped 2; count of bases not matched to a gene: 8. This CDR3 region has 15 residues. Germline V CDR1 and CDR2: DFQATT, SNEGSKA (reference sequence). The CDR3 loop reads CSALRGGKNTDTQYF. As DNA, the CDR3 is TGCAGTGCTCTGCGGGGGGGCAAGAACACAGATACGCAGTATTTT.

This chain joins TRBV20-1 and TRBJ2-6; D call uncertain. CDR3 length equals 15 residues. V was cut by 3 bases and J by 2 bases, with 11 bases left in between. Germline CDR1 is DFQATT and CDR2 is SNEGSKA (reference sequence). For the CDR3, the DNA is TGCAGTGCTAGTTCGGGTGGCCCTGGGGCCAACGTCCTGACTTTC. This sequence encodes CSASSGGPGANVLTF.

This clonotype has a handful of counts. V and J are TRBV5-5 and TRBJ2-7; TRBD2 might be the D (6 bases). The V gene lost 5 bases and the J gene lost 2 bases, with 17 bases spanning the gap. Per germline, CDR1 SGHKS and CDR2 YYEKEE (reference sequence). CDR3 length: 15 residues. This CDR3 reads CASRAGTDVAYEQYF. CDR3 DNA sequence: TGTGCCAGCAGGGCCGGGACTGACGTTGCCTACGAGCAGTACTTC. Filled out from reference TRBV5-5 and TRBJ2-7, the complete variable domain reads DAGVTQSPTHLIKTRGQQVTLRCSPISGHKSVSWYQQVLGQGPQFIFQYYEKEERGRGNFPDRFSARQFPNYSSELNVNALLLGDSALYLCASRAGTDVAYEQYFGPGTRLTVT.

Only a few counts were recorded for this clonotype. One junction end does not reproduce the germline sequence, and a read error may be involved. The chain has TRBV19 and TRBJ2-7, with D perhaps TRBD1 (5 bases). Germline loops: CDR1 LNHDA, CDR2 SQIVND (reference sequence). CDR3 size: 15 residues. CDR3 residues: CASGITGHPSYEQYF. As DNA, the CDR3 is TGTGCCAGTGGTATAACAGGACACCCCTCCTACGAGCAGTACTTC.

The rearrangement links TRBV20-1 to TRBJ2-1; D is perhaps TRBD2 (5 bases). Germline lookup yields CDR1 DFQATT and CDR2 SNEGSKA (reference sequence). There are 16 residues in the CDR3. V was pared by 0 bases and J by 2 bases, with 14 bases between. The CDR3 nucleotides read TGCAGTGCTAGAGATCCGAGACTAAAAGCCTACAATGAGCAGTTCTTC. This encodes CSARDPRLKAYNEQFF.

There are many counts of this clonotype. The CDR3 spells CASSAGTDTQYF. For the CDR3, the DNA is TGTGCCAGCAGCGCAGGAACAGATACGCAGTATTTT. The J gene is TRBJ2-3, the V gene TRBV11-2; D is unresolved. Germline CDR1 SGHAT, CDR2 FQNNGV. The CDR3 length is 12 residues. V gave up 5 bases and J gave up 3 bases, with 6 bases separating them.

The table lists this clonotype with a few counts. The chain couples TRBV12-3 or TRBV12-4 to TRBJ1-5; D unresolved. The V and J ends lost 1 base and 2 bases respectively, with 9 bases between them. The CDR3 has 15 residues. The CDR3 region has the DNA TGTGCCAGCAGTTTAGTTGGGGTTGGCAATCAGCCCCAGCATTTT. The encoded protein is CASSLVGVGNQPQHF.

The chain combines TRBV6-6 with TRBJ2-5; 7 positions agree with TRBD2. This CDR3 spans 12 amino acids. In germline, CDR1 is MNHNY, CDR2 SVGAGI (reference sequence). The V segment lost 8 bases and the J segment 5 bases; nucleotides outside the gene matches: 5. The CDR3: CASLAGVETQYF. CDR3 coding DNA: TGTGCCAGCCTTGCGGGAGTGGAGACCCAGTACTTC.

The gene calls are TRBV5-1 and TRBJ2-5; 7 bases fit TRBD2. TRBJ2-1 matches the DNA end more closely, so the J call is doubtful. Germline V lookup: CDR1 SGHRS, CDR2 YFSETQ. The CDR3 loop spans 18 amino acids. The CDR3 bases are TGCGCCAGCAGCGCCTCACCGGTGGGGACTAACTTTGGCAATGAGCAGTTCTTC. Protein: CASSASPVGTNFGNEQFF.

The count of this clonotype is one. The chain joins TRBV3-1 to TRBJ2-5, with D possibly matching TRBD2 (6 bases). The J call is doubtful: the DNA matches TRBJ2-1 better. This CDR3 comprises 15 residues. CDR1 is LGHDT and CDR2 is YNNKEL in the germline V gene (reference sequence). The CDR3 nucleotides are TGTGCCAGCAGCCCAAGTGGGGGGATTGGGAATGAGCAGTTCTTC. It encodes CASSPSGGIGNEQFF.

With regard to this clonotype: Sequence at one end of the junction differs from germline and may be a read error. The genes are TRBV6-1 and TRBJ2-7; D gene unclear. Germline CDR1 is MNHNS and CDR2 is SASEGT. CDR3 size: 12 residues. Written as DNA, the CDR3 is TGTGCCAGCAGTGAGATAAGCTACGAGCAGTGCTTC. Its translation is CASSEISYEQCF.

The genes are TRBV3-1 and TRBJ2-5; possibly TRBD2 for D (5 bases). Germline assignment: CDR1 LGHDT and CDR2 YNNKEL (reference sequence). There are 15 residues in the CDR3. V was trimmed by 1 base and J by 2 bases, leaving 11 bases between them. CDR3 DNA sequence: TGTGCCAGCAGCCAAGCGGTAGCGAGTCAAGAGACCCAGTACTTC. The encoded protein is CASSQAVASQETQYF.

The chain is built from TRBV28 and TRBJ1-5; 7 bases are a match to TRBD1. Germline CDR1 MDHEN, CDR2 SYDVKM. The J segment lost 0 bases and the V segment lost 6 bases, leaving 5 bases of the junction unmatched. This CDR3 spans 15 amino acids. For the CDR3, the DNA is TGTGCCAGCAGCCCGGGACAGTATAGCAATCAGCCCCAGCATTTT. Protein product: CASSPGQYSNQPQHF.

This chain joins TRBV20-1 and TRBJ2-5; 8 nucleotides agree with TRBD1. Trimming cost V 5 bases and J 4 bases; bases outside gene matches: 12. Germline V gene sequence: CDR1 DFQATT, CDR2 SNEGSKA (reference sequence). The CDR3 covers 15 residues. The chain's CDR3 is CSASPGGDAGETQYF. CDR3 in DNA: TGCAGTGCTTCTCCAGGGGGCGATGCGGGAGAGACCCAGTACTTC.

The gene calls are TRBV19 and TRBJ2-1, with 11 bases lining up with TRBD2. CDR1 is LNHDA, CDR2 SQIVND, per germline (reference sequence). The V gene end was trimmed by 5 bases and the J gene end by 9 bases; junction bases not matched to a gene: 3. The CDR3 runs to 13 residues. The CDR3 here is CASSFGTSGEQFF. CDR3 DNA sequence: TGTGCCAGTAGTTTCGGGACTAGCGGTGAGCAGTTCTTC.

The gene calls are TRBV5-1 and TRBJ2-5; 9 nucleotides agree with TRBD2. TRBJ2-1 matches the DNA end more closely, so the J call is doubtful. CDR3 length: 17 residues. Germline CDR1 and CDR2: SGHRS and YFSETQ. The CDR3 DNA reads TGCGCCAGCAGCCTGGGACTAGCTCTCGGTGTCGCAAATGAGCAGTTCTTC. Amino acid sequence: CASSLGLALGVANEQFF.

This clonotype appeared a few times. The chain is built from TRBV4-1 and TRBJ2-5; 7 nucleotides align to TRBD1. This CDR3 spans 15 amino acids. From germline, CDR1 is MGHRA and CDR2 YSYEKL. J was trimmed by 0 bases and V by 4 bases; bases with no gene match: 5. The CDR3 sequence is CASSRIGTDQETQYF. CDR3 bases: TGCGCCAGCAGCCGGATCGGGACAGACCAAGAGACCCAGTACTTC.

The CDR3 region has the DNA TGCGCCAGCAGCCAAGATTACAGGGGAAGGGAAGCTTTCTTT. It yields the protein CASSQDYRGREAFF. J is TRBJ1-1 and V is TRBV4-3, with 7 bases lining up with TRBD1. This CDR3 comprises 14 residues. J was trimmed by 8 bases and V by 0 bases; bases with no gene match: 6. CDR1 and CDR2 from the germline V gene are LGHNA and YSLEER.

This clonotype has more than one count but fewer than ten. The DNA for the CDR3 is TGCGCCAGCAGCCAAGGATCGGATCTAGGGCCCCTCTCCTACGAGCAGTACTTC. Its translation: CASSQGSDLGPLSYEQYF. This sequence joins TRBV4-1 and TRBJ2-7, with unresolved D. CDR1 is MGHRA and CDR2 is YSYEKL in the germline V gene. The CDR3 consists of 18 residues. The V and J ends lost 1 base and 0 bases respectively, with 19 bases between them.